Below are 29 T cell receptor beta chains sequenced from a single sample in a study of T cells in Graves' hyperthyroidism and ophthalmopathy. Amplified TCR beta CDR3 regions derived from RNA transcripts. HTBI primers were employed in a first-round RT-PCR of the TCR CDR3. TCRdb itself ran the multiplex PCR reads through MiXCR, one entry per CDR3 protein. The profile shows 190,000 or so distinct CDR3 sequences, 15% to 20% of them singletons. The sample consisted of blood. Receptors were obtained from a man aged 35 to 55 with Graves' hyperthyroidism.

This clonotype was counted at least ten times. The rearrangement joins TRBV9 to TRBJ1-5; possibly TRBD1 for D (6 bases). The length of the CDR3 is 12 residues. Trimming shortened V by 4 bases and J by 10 bases, and 12 bases separated the two germline ends. From germline, CDR1 is SGDLS and CDR2 YYNGEE. The CDR3 DNA reads as TGTGCCAGCAGCCATGGACAGTATCCCCAGCATTTT. Translating it yields CASSHGQYPQHF.

There are many counts of this clonotype. The V and J genes are TRBV28 and TRBJ2-5; D is perhaps TRBD2 (5 bases). The V gene's germline CDR1 is MDHEN and CDR2 SYDVKM. Trimming left V 2 bases short and J 4 bases short, with 14 bases between. The CDR3 has 15 residues. The DNA for the CDR3 is TGTGCCAGCAGTTTACCCGGGGTGGGGATAGAGACCCAGTACTTC. It specifies CASSLPGVGIETQYF. Together with reference TRBV28 and TRBJ2-5, the CDR3 gives the full variable domain: DVKVTQSSRYLVKRTGEKVFLECVQDMDHENMFWYRQDPGLGLRLIYFSYDVKMKEKGDIPEGYSVSREKKERFSLILESASTNQTSMYLCASSLPGVGIETQYFGPGTRLLVL.

This clonotype showed up just a few times. The chain has TRBV19 and TRBJ2-1; 7 nucleotides line up with TRBD2. This CDR3 comprises 16 residues. Per the germline V gene, CDR1 is LNHDA and CDR2 is SQIVND (reference sequence). With V trimmed by 4 bases and J by 2 bases, 8 bases remained unmatched. CDR3 sequence reads: CASSTGLVGAYNEQFF. DNA of the CDR3: TGTGCCAGTAGTACCGGACTAGTAGGAGCCTACAATGAGCAGTTCTTC.

This clonotype was recorded a few times. This chain joins TRBV7-9 and TRBJ2-7; D is possibly TRBD1 (6 bases). The CDR3 length is 14 residues. The germline V and J ends were trimmed by 2 bases and 2 bases, with 10 bases remaining between them. Germline CDR1 is SEHNR and CDR2 is FQNEAQ (reference sequence). The CDR3 nucleotides read TGTGCCAGCAGCTTAACGACAGGAACCTACGAGCAGTACTTC. Amino acids: CASSLTTGTYEQYF.

This clonotype was recorded at least ten times. V and J are TRBV20-1 and TRBJ2-1; D is unclear. Germline CDR1 reads DFQATT; CDR2 reads SNEGSKA (reference sequence). The CDR3 has 15 residues. The germline V and J ends were trimmed by 1 base and 0 bases, with 10 bases remaining between them. In nucleotides, the CDR3 is TGCAGTGCTAGAGCCTCGGTGGTCTCCTACAATGAGCAGTTCTTC. Translating it yields CSARASVVSYNEQFF.

This clonotype was detected many times. V gene TRBV2 combines with J gene TRBJ1-1, with D unclear. The germline gives CDR1 SNHLY, CDR2 FYNNEI. Trimming shortened V by 6 bases and J by 5 bases, and 4 bases separated the two germline ends. There are 10 residues in the CDR3. The CDR3 spells CASSETEAFF. CDR3 coding DNA: TGTGCCAGCAGCGAGACTGAAGCTTTCTTT.

This clonotype was seen repeatedly, ten times or more. CDR3 DNA sequence: TGTGCCTGGAGTGGACCGGGGGGGCAGGGTCAGCCCCAGCATTTT. Translating gives CAWSGPGGQGQPQHF. V gene TRBV30 combines with J gene TRBJ1-5, with D possibly TRBD1 on 6 matching bases. The CDR3 extends over 15 amino acids. The V gene's germline CDR1 is GTSNPN and CDR2 SVGIG (reference sequence). Trimming pared 1 base from V and 6 bases from J, leaving 16 bases between.

This clonotype has a count of ten or more. The chain combines TRBV20-1 with TRBJ1-3; no reliable D call. Germline V CDR1 and CDR2: DFQATT, SNEGSKA (reference sequence). The CDR3 spans 14 residues. Trimming took 2 bases from V and 0 from J, leaving 8 bases between them. CDR3 residues: CSARQAYSGNTIYF. The CDR3 DNA is TGCAGTGCTAGACAGGCATACTCTGGAAACACCATATATTTT.

This clonotype was counted many times. This sequence joins TRBV2 and TRBJ2-7; possibly TRBD2 for D (6 bases). Germline V CDR1 and CDR2: SNHLY, FYNNEI. V dropped 8 bases and J dropped 3 bases, with 14 bases sitting between them. The CDR3 sequence is 13 residues long. Here the CDR3 reads CASGAGTGYEQYF. The DNA of the CDR3 is TGTGCCAGCGGGGCAGGGACTGGCTACGAGCAGTACTTC.

V is TRBV25-1 and J is TRBJ1-6; a weak D match, TRBD1 (6 bases). Germline loops: CDR1 MGHDK, CDR2 SYGVNS. This CDR3 is built from 14 residues. Trimming shortened V by 6 bases and J by 8 bases, and 14 bases separated the two germline ends. The CDR3 bases are TGTGCCAGCAGCCACACAGGGTCGCATTCACCCCTCCACTTT. It codes for CASSHTGSHSPLHF.

The chain joins TRBV18 to TRBJ2-5, with unresolved D. From germline, CDR1 is KGHSH and CDR2 LQKENI. CDR3 length equals 13 residues. Trimming removed 6 bases at V and 5 bases at J, with 13 bases between. The chain's CDR3 is CASSPGRVETQYF. The CDR3 DNA reads TGTGCCAGCTCCCCCGGAAGGGTGGAGACCCAGTACTTC.

This clonotype was recorded many times. This chain links TRBV7-3 with TRBJ2-2; weak D call: TRBD2 (7 bases). This CDR3 is built from 18 residues. CDR1 SGHTA and CDR2 FQGTGA come from the germline V gene. V was pared by 2 bases and J by 0 bases, with 16 bases between. The CDR3 region is CASSLRGGAISNTGELFF. The CDR3 DNA reads TGTGCCAGCAGCTTACGAGGGGGGGCAATTTCGAACACCGGGGAGCTGTTTTTT.

In its sample, this clonotype was seen many times. The chain is built from TRBV12-3 or TRBV12-4 and TRBJ2-5, with 7 bases identical to TRBD2. This CDR3 comprises 15 residues. V shed 4 bases, J shed 1 base, and the junction held 6 bases outside the gene matches. The CDR3 DNA follows: TGTGCCAGCAGTTCAGGGAGGGCTCTCCAAGAGACCCAGTACTTC. Protein sequence: CASSSGRALQETQYF.

At least ten counts were recorded for this clonotype. The V call is TRBV20-1, the J call TRBJ2-5, with TRBD2 as a possible D gene (5 bases). This CDR3 has 15 residues. Trimming pared 3 bases from V and 2 bases from J, leaving 16 bases between. CDR1 DFQATT and CDR2 SNEGSKA come from the germline V gene (reference sequence). This CDR3 reads CSARDPLGSQETQYF. The CDR3 DNA follows: TGCAGTGCTAGGGACCCCCTGGGGAGTCAAGAGACCCAGTACTTC.

With regard to this clonotype: Being one base from a much bigger clone, this may be a read error. Because it lacks the conserved phenylalanine or tryptophan at the end, this CDR3 is likely a read error. The J gene is TRBJ1-6, the V gene TRBV7-2; D not certain. The length of the CDR3 is 13 residues. Trimming left V 2 bases short and J 3 bases short, with 2 bases between. Germline lookup yields CDR1 SGHTA and CDR2 FQGNSA. The CDR3 DNA is TGTGCCAGCAGCTTACGCTATAATTCACCCCTCCACCTT. Its translation is CASSLRYNSPLHL.

This clonotype was seen many times. V usage is TRBV6-5 and J usage is TRBJ1-3; a possible D gene is TRBD1 (5 bases). V lost 0 bases and J lost 2, with 11 bases in between. Germline lookup yields CDR1 MNHEY and CDR2 SVGAGI. The CDR3 is made up of 16 amino acids. CDR3 sequence reads: CASSYSPGGTGNTIYF. Written as DNA, the CDR3 is TGTGCCAGCAGTTACTCCCCGGGGGGTACTGGAAACACCATATATTTT.

This clonotype was found many times. The gene calls are TRBV20-1 and TRBJ2-7; 9 bases match TRBD2. The CDR3 has 15 amino acids. CDR1 and CDR2 (germline): DFQATT, SNEGSKA (reference sequence). V lost 1 base and J lost 5; bases outside the gene matches: 9. The CDR3 is CSARVLSGGGDEQYF. DNA for the CDR3: TGCAGTGCTAGAGTACTTAGCGGGGGTGGGGACGAGCAGTACTTC.

There are many counts of this clonotype. The chain links TRBV28 to TRBJ1-2; D not certain. Trimming stripped 6 bases from V and 4 bases from J, with 9 bases between. This CDR3 is 12 amino acids long. The germline gives CDR1 MDHEN, CDR2 SYDVKM. The CDR3 loop reads CASRGLAYGYTF. As DNA, the CDR3 is TGTGCCAGCAGGGGCTTAGCCTATGGCTACACCTTC.

This clonotype was found a few times. A much larger clonotype is one base distant, so this may be a read error. The DNA of the CDR3 is TGTGCCGCCAGCAGAGGCAGGGGCAATCAGCCCCAGCATTTT. Amino acids: CAASRGRGNQPQHF. The J gene is TRBJ1-5, the V gene TRBV15, with D perhaps matching TRBD1 (5 bases). In germline, CDR1 is LNHNV, CDR2 YYDKDF (reference sequence). The CDR3 sequence is 14 residues long.

In its sample, this clonotype was seen many times. The V call is TRBV2, the J call TRBJ1-6; no definite D call. V lost 6 bases, J lost 9 bases, and 15 bases lay in between. This CDR3 contains 14 residues. The V gene's germline CDR1 is SNHLY and CDR2 FYNNEI. In DNA form, the CDR3 reads TGTGCCAGCAGCTACGGACTGGAAGGTTCACCCCTCCACTTT. This gives the protein CASSYGLEGSPLHF.

The chain links TRBV6-2 or TRBV6-3 to TRBJ2-2; D remains unclear. There are 14 residues in the CDR3. Deletions cut 4 bases from V and 1 base from J, with 7 bases between. CDR1 MNHEY and CDR2 SVGEGT come from the germline V gene. This CDR3 is CASSWVGNTGELFF. In DNA form, the CDR3 reads TGTGCCAGCAGTTGGGTCGGGAACACCGGGGAGCTGTTTTTT.

This clonotype has ten or more counts. The CDR3 bases are TGTGCCAGCAGCCCCCGCGGAGGGGGCTATGCTACCTACGAGCAGTACTTC. It is translated as CASSPRGGGYATYEQYF. The chain is built from TRBV27 and TRBJ2-7; tentative D call: TRBD1 (7 bases). Germline V gives CDR1 MNHEY, CDR2 SMNVEV (reference sequence). There are 17 residues in the CDR3. The ends were cut back, 6 bases at V and 2 bases at J, with 23 bases in the middle.

This clonotype was seen at least ten times. The rearrangement joins TRBV5-1 to TRBJ2-1; the match to TRBD1 covers 7 bases. The V gene end was trimmed by 6 bases and the J gene end by 5 bases; junction bases not matched to a gene: 8. The CDR3 extends over 14 amino acids. Germline CDR1 is SGHRS and CDR2 is YFSETQ. This chain's CDR3 is CASKSQGVDNEQFF. The CDR3 DNA reads TGCGCCAGCAAATCCCAGGGGGTAGACAATGAGCAGTTCTTC.

The J gene is TRBJ2-3, the V gene TRBV12-3 or TRBV12-4, with 7 positions matching TRBD2. The CDR3 is made up of 15 amino acids. With 1 base clipped from V and 3 bases from J, the junction kept 4 bases outside the gene matches. The CDR3 region is CASSLEVAGTDTQYF. CDR3 sequence (DNA): TGTGCCAGCAGTTTAGAGGTAGCGGGTACAGATACGCAGTATTTT.

With regard to this clonotype: This may come from a read error, since a much larger clone is one base off. The V and J genes are TRBV20-1 and TRBJ2-3; TRBD1 aligns across 7 bases. V dropped 7 bases and J dropped 4; count of bases not matched to a gene: 14. Germline V gene lookup returns CDR1 DFQATT and CDR2 SNEGSKA (reference sequence). The CDR3 extends over 15 amino acids. CDR3: CSDPGNRGKSDTQYF. For the CDR3, the DNA is TGCAGTGATCCCGGGAACAGGGGAAAGTCAGATACGCAGTATTTT.

Ten or more counts support this clonotype. This chain connects TRBV5-1 to TRBJ1-2, with 9 positions matching TRBD1. The germline gives CDR1 SGHRS, CDR2 YFSETQ. The CDR3 covers 16 residues. V gave up 4 bases and J gave up 7 bases; unmatched junction bases: 14. The CDR3 DNA reads as TGCGCCAGCAGCCCTGAACAGGGGGCCAGTTGGGGTGGCTACACCTTC. Translating gives CASSPEQGASWGGYTF.

This clonotype appeared many times. This chain connects TRBV5-5 to TRBJ2-7; 8 nucleotides line up with TRBD1. Losses at the gene ends were 2 bases for V and 3 bases for J; bases not matched to a gene: 4. The CDR3 sequence is 14 residues long. CDR1 is SGHKS, CDR2 YYEKEE, per germline (reference sequence). CDR3 DNA: TGTGCCAGCAGCTTCGGACAGGGAGTCTACGAGCAGTACTTC. Residues: CASSFGQGVYEQYF. The full variable domain, completed using reference TRBV5-5 and TRBJ2-7, is DAGVTQSPTHLIKTRGQQVTLRCSPISGHKSVSWYQQVLGQGPQFIFQYYEKEERGRGNFPDRFSARQFPNYSSELNVNALLLGDSALYLCASSFGQGVYEQYFGPGTRLTVT.

This chain uses TRBV7-2 with TRBJ2-3; D unresolved. Trimming took 1 base from V and 2 from J, leaving 10 bases between them. Germline loops: CDR1 SGHTA, CDR2 FQGNSA. The CDR3 totals 15 residues. The CDR3 bases are TGTGCCAGCAGCTTAGTCACGGAGCACACAGATACGCAGTATTTT. Amino acids: CASSLVTEHTDTQYF. The full variable domain, with the rest looked up from reference TRBV7-2 and TRBJ2-3, is GAGVSQSPSNKVTEKGKDVELRCDPISGHTALYWYRQSLGQGLEFLIYFQGNSAPDKSGLPSDRFSAERTGGSVSTLTIQRTQQEDSAVYLCASSLVTEHTDTQYFGPGTRLTVL.

In nucleotides, the CDR3 is TGTGCCAGCAGCTCTGGGAAAGCTAGCACAGATACGCAGTATTTT. Translated, it gives CASSSGKASTDTQYF. V is TRBV7-2 and J is TRBJ2-3; no clear D. Trimming took 4 bases from V and 0 from J, leaving 11 bases between them. The length of the CDR3 is 15 residues. Per the germline V gene, CDR1 is SGHTA and CDR2 is FQGNSA.